The entry below gives a single TCR beta chain sequence along with its context. Its antigen is as yet unknown. This specimen belongs to a study of graft-versus-host responses after intestinal transplantation. Overall study context: Each of the recipients got a multivisceral, liver-intestinal, or isolated intestinal transplant.

The study, taken as a whole, reports: Marrow from the recipient contained GvH clones, some of which had appeared first in ileum or blood.

Clones were read by immunoSEQ multiplex PCR, and TCRdb kept only the in-frame ones, dropping some. The sample carries 85,000 to 90,000 clones, roughly 92% recorded once. The clonotype comes from a human donor who received an intestinal transplant. The sequencing here drew on unstimulated CD4+ T cells sorted from spleen or lymph node cells, taken before intestinal transplant.

The CDR3 coding sequence is TGTGCCATCAGTGGGGCAGGGGGCCCCTACGAGCAGTACTTC. Translated: CAISGAGGPYEQYF. The chain recombines TRBV10-3 with TRBJ2-7; TRBD1 matches at 8 bases. V was pared by 4 bases and J by 2 bases, with 4 bases of the junction left unmatched. This CDR3 is 14 amino acids long. The V gene's germline CDR1 is ENHRY and CDR2 SYGVKD.